The TCR beta chain described here comes from a study of CD8 T cells in ankylosing spondylitis. Broader study findings: Clones that were linked to disease were CD8+ and were relatively rare in peripheral blood. Reports of some motif variants in reactive arthritis synovial fluid and blood predate this one. Reportedly, significant enrichment of disease-linked clones occurred in matched ankylosing spondylitis synovial fluid. Within ankylosing spondylitis blood, a TCR beta motif made up of eight highly homologous variants appeared to be characteristic.

CDR1 is LGHDT, CDR2 YNNKEL, per germline (reference sequence). CDR3 size: 15 residues. The V gene lost 1 base and the J gene lost 0 bases, with 9 bases spanning the gap. In regard to this clonotype: As yet, its antigen is unknown.

Each CDR3 protein gets one entry after TCRdb re-called the 5' RACE reads with MiXCR. The table records approximately 140,000 distinct CDR3 sequences, roughly 44% of them present only once. This receptor was identified in a male donor with ankylosing spondylitis. Sequences were obtained from synovial fluid, either unsorted or a sorted T cell fraction (not recorded which). V and J are TRBV3-1 and TRBJ1-1; D may be TRBD1 (6 bases). CDR3 protein: CASSQADRMNTEAFF. The CDR3 DNA reads as TGTGCCAGCAGCCAAGCCGACAGGATGAACACTGAAGCTTTCTTT.